The subject of this entry is one T cell receptor beta chain. This entry comes from a study of cytomegalovirus exposure and HLA in healthy donors. In the study overall: The study placed around 85% of its roughly 400 genotyped donors in the Caucasian-associated ancestry cluster.

The PCR made use of 60 Vbeta and 13 Jbeta primers. Sequencing used immunoSEQ multiplex PCR; TCRdb keeps in-frame clones, though not all of them. The table lists some 130,000 clones, around 79% of them singletons, with 6.5% to 7% in the top ten. The CDR3 sequence is 15 residues long. V shed 8 bases, J shed 0 bases, and the junction held 9 bases outside the gene matches. CDR1 SNHLY and CDR2 FYNNEI come from the germline V gene. The chain employs TRBV2 and TRBJ2-5; 7 bases agree with TRBD2. The specimen was PBMCs. The sequence derives from a middle-aged man in good health and CMV-seropositive. CDR3 bases: TGTGCCAGCGGGACGGTAGCGGGTTACCAAGAGACCCAGTACTTC. This encodes CASGTVAGYQETQYF.